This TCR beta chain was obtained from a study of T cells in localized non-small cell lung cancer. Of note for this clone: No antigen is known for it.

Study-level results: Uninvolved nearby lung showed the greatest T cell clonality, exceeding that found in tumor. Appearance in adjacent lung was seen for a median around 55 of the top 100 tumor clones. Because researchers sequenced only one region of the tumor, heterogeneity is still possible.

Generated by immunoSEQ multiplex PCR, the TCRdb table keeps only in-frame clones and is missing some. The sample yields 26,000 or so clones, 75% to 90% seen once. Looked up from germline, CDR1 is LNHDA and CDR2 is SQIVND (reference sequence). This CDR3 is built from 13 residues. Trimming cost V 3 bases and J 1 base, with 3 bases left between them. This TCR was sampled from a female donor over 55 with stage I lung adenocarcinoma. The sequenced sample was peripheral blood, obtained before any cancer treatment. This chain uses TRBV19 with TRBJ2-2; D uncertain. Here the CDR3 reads CASSIVNTGELFF. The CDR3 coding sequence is TGTGCCAGTAGTATTGTGAACACCGGGGAGCTGTTTTTT.